A single sample gave rise to the 5 T cell receptor beta chains below, sequenced in a study of Tregs in tolerant kidney transplant recipients. Assay used: immunoSEQ multiplex PCR; TCRdb lists only in-frame clones, some missing. The data hold about 110,000 clones, with 90% observed a single time. The sample consisted of CD4+ T cells from blood, taken before the transplant. These receptors were taken from a human donor who received a combined kidney and bone marrow transplant.

A few counts support this clone. The chain links TRBV18 to TRBJ2-7; 9 positions match TRBD1. CDR3 length: 15 amino acids. With V trimmed by 3 bases and J by 2 bases, 5 bases remained unmatched. Looked up from germline, CDR1 is KGHSH and CDR2 is LQKENI. The chain's CDR3 is CASSPGTGSPYEQYF. CDR3 nucleotides: TGTGCCAGCTCACCGGGGACAGGGTCCCCCTACGAGCAGTACTTC.

The J gene is TRBJ2-7, the V gene TRBV4-3, with D maybe TRBD2 (7 bases). Trimming removed 2 bases from V and 2 bases from J, with 10 bases in between. Looked up from germline, CDR1 is LGHNA and CDR2 is YSLEER. The CDR3 runs 14 residues. The CDR3, as DNA: TGCGCCAGCAGCCAAAGAGGGGGGGCCTACGAGCAGTACTTC. It translates to CASSQRGGAYEQYF.

Here the CDR3 reads CASSFWAATYNEQFF. The CDR3 DNA follows: TGTGCCAGCAGCTTTTGGGCTGCTACCTACAATGAGCAGTTCTTC. The chain has TRBV11-2 and TRBJ2-1; no clear D gene. Germline V gene data show CDR1 as SGHAT and CDR2 as FQNNGV. Trimming cost V 3 bases and J 2 bases, with 11 bases left between them. The CDR3 totals 15 residues.

CDR3 nucleotides: TGCGCCAGCAGCTTGGAGCCCAACTATGGCTACACCTTC. Its translation is CASSLEPNYGYTF. The rearrangement uses TRBV5-1 and TRBJ1-2, with D unclear. The CDR3 totals 13 residues. Trimming removed 0 bases at V and 2 bases at J, with 5 bases between. Germline V CDR1 and CDR2: SGHRS, YFSETQ.

This clone was observed a few times. The chain has TRBV4-1 and TRBJ1-5; D is possibly TRBD1 (6 bases). The CDR3 length is 16 residues. V was pared by 3 bases and J by 4 bases, with 16 bases between. In germline, CDR1 is MGHRA, CDR2 YSYEKL. CDR3 in amino acids: CASSQISGGLNQPQHF. The CDR3 DNA reads TGCGCCAGCAGCCAGATCTCCGGGGGGCTGAATCAGCCCCAGCATTTT.